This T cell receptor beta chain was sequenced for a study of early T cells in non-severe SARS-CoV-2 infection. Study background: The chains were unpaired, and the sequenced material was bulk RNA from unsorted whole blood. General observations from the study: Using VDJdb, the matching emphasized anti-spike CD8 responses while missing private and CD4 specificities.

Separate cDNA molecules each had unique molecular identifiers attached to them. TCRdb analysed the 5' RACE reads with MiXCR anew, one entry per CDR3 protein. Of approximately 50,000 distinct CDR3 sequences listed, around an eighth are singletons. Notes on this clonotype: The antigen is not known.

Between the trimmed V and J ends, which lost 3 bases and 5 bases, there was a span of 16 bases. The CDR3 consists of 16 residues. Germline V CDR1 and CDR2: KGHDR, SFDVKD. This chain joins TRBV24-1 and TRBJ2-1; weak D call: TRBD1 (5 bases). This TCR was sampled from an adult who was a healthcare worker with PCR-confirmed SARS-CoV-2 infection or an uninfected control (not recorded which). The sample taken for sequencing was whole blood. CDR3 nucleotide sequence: TGTGCCACCAGTGATCCTTCGACGGACATTAACAATGAGCAGTTCTTC. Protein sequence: CATSDPSTDINNEQFF.